This T cell receptor beta chain was identified during a study of cytomegalovirus exposure and HLA in healthy donors. General study results and limits: About 87% or about 30% of the time was how often most TCR beta V segments were productive, according to an earlier analysis. Immune exposure information available was restricted to CMV serostatus. There were several of the most significant clusters that appeared linked to common viral pathogens in a later analysis.

Sampled while nominally healthy, donors likely had unrecorded immune exposures. Germline CDR1 is MGHRA and CDR2 is YSYEKL. The CDR3 runs to 18 residues. V gave up 1 base and J gave up 0 bases, with 15 bases separating them. Both 60 Vbeta primers and 13 Jbeta primers went into the PCR. The repertoire was sequenced with immunoSEQ multiplex PCR; TCRdb's copy has only in-frame clones and lacks some. The sample contains approximately 150,000 clones, 80% to 90% of which appear only once. As for this clone: Its antigen remains unknown.

The V gene is TRBV4-1, the J gene TRBJ2-2; D possibly corresponds to TRBD1 (6 bases). Sequenced sample: PBMCs. The TCR originated in a woman aged 25 to 39 in good health and CMV-seropositive. As DNA, the CDR3 is TGCGCCAGCAGCCAAGCCCCCGACAGGCGAACGAACACCGGGGAGCTGTTTTTT. As protein: CASSQAPDRRTNTGELFF.